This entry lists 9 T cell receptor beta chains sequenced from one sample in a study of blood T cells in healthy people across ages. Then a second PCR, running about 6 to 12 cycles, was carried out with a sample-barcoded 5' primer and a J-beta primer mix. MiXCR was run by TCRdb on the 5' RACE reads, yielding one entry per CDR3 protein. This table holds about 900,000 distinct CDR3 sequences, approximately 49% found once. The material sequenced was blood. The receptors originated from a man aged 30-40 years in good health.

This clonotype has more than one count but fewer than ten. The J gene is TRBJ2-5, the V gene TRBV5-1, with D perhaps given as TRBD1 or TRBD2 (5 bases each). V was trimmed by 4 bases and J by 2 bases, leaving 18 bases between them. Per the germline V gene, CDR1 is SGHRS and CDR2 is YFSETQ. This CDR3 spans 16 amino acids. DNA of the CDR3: TGCGCCAGCAGCCCATCGGATTGGGGGTCTCAAGAGACCCAGTACTTC. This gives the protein CASSPSDWGSQETQYF.

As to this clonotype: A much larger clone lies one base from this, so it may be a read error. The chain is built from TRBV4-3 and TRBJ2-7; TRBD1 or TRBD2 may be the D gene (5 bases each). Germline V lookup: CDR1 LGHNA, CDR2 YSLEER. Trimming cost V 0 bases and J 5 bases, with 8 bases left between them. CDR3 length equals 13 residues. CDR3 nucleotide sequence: TGCGCCAGCAGCCAAGAGAGGGGCCACGAGCAGTACTTC. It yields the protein CASSQERGHEQYF.

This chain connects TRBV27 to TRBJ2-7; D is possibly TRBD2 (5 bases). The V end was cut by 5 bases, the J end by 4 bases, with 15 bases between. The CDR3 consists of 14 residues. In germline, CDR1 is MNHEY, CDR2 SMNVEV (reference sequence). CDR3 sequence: CASSASGNPYEQYF. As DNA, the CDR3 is TGTGCCAGCAGTGCCTCCGGGAACCCTTACGAGCAGTACTTC.

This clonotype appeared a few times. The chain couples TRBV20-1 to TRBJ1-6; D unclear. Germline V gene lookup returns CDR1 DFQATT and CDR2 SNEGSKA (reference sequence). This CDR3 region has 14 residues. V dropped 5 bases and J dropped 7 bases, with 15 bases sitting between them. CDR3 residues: CSAFAEGANSPLHF. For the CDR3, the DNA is TGCAGTGCTTTCGCAGAAGGAGCGAATTCACCCCTCCACTTT.

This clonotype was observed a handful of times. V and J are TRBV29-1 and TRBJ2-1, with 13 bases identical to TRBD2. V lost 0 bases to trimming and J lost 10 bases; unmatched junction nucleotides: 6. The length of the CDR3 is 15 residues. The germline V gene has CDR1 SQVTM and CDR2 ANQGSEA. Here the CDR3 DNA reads TGCAGCGTTGAAGAGGGACTAGCGGGGTATCAAGAGCAGTTCTTC. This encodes CSVEEGLAGYQEQFF.

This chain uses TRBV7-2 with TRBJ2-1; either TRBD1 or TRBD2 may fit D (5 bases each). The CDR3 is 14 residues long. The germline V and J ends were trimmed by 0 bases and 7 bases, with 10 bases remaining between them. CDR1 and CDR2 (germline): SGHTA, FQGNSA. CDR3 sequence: CASSLAWDANEQFF. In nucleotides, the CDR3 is TGTGCCAGCAGCTTAGCCTGGGACGCAAATGAGCAGTTCTTC.

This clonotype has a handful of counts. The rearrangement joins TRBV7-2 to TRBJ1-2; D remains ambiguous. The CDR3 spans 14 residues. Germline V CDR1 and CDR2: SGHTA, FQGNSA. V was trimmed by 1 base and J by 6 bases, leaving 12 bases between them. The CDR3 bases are TGTGCCAGCAGCTTAGGCGTGGGTCCGGATGGCTACACCTTC. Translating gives CASSLGVGPDGYTF. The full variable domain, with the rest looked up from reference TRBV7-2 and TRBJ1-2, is GAGVSQSPSNKVTEKGKDVELRCDPISGHTALYWYRQSLGQGLEFLIYFQGNSAPDKSGLPSDRFSAERTGGSVSTLTIQRTQQEDSAVYLCASSLGVGPDGYTFGSGTRLTVV.

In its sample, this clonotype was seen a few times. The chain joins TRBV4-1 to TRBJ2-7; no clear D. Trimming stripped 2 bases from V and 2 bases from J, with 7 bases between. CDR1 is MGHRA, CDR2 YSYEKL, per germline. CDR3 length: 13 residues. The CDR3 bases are TGCGCCAGCAGCCAACCCCCGACCTACGAGCAGTACTTC. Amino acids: CASSQPPTYEQYF.

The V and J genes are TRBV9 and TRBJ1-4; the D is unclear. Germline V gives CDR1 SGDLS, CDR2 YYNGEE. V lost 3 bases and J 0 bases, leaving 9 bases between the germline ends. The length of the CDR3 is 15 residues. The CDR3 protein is CASSANTATNEKLFF. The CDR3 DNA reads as TGTGCCAGCAGCGCCAACACAGCAACTAATGAAAAACTGTTTTTT.